This T cell receptor beta chain was sequenced during a study of a mutant IDH1 vaccine in newly diagnosed glioma. The sample's time point: week 47, end of study. Vaccination used 300 ug of mutant IDH1 20-mer peptide per dose, with topical imiquimod. Germline CDR1 MNHEY, CDR2 SVGAGI. With 0 bases removed from V and 5 bases from J, the gap between germline ends came to 10 bases. CDR3 length: 14 residues. Regarding this clone: Its antigen is not identified.

TCRdb's copy holds only in-frame clones and misses some; the assay was immunoSEQ multiplex PCR. There are about 85,000 clones in the sample; roughly 91% occur only once, and approximately 0.8% lies in the top ten. This TCR came from a woman between 45 and 60 years old with glioma. J is TRBJ1-1 and V is TRBV6-5; D unclear. The sequencing used PBMCs, collected from a glioma patient whose treatment included an IDH1 peptide vaccine. The CDR3 loop is CASSYSRYETEAFF. The CDR3 DNA is TGTGCCAGCAGTTACTCGAGGTATGAAACTGAAGCTTTCTTT.